The 21 T cell receptor beta chains given below trace back to one sample, sequenced in a study of metastatic and nonmetastatic thyroid tumors. Through MiXCR, TCRdb re-clonotyped the PCR reads. The repertoire consists of approximately 17,000 clones, with approximately 30% occurring once and the leading ten covering approximately 22%. All patients were untreated before thyroid surgery. The material sequenced was tumor tissue. These receptors were obtained from a female donor with papillary thyroid cancer or a benign thyroid nodule (not recorded which). Some clones in this sample may be carry-over from other donors' samples.

The chain is built from TRBV27 and TRBJ1-1; D is uncertain. The germline V gene has CDR1 MNHEY and CDR2 SMNVEV (reference sequence). This CDR3 region has 9 residues. In nucleotides, the CDR3 is TGTTTCAGCACTAGAGAAGCTTTCTTT. It is translated as CFSTREAFF.

The chain employs TRBV6-2 or TRBV6-3 and TRBJ2-7; 14 positions agree with TRBD2. The V segment lost 8 bases and the J segment 6 bases; nucleotides outside the gene matches: 3. This CDR3 has 13 residues. Germline V lookup: CDR1 MNHEY, CDR2 SVGEGT. The CDR3 nucleotides are TGTGCCAGCGGACTAGCGGGAGGTCGCGAGCAGTACTTC. Amino acid sequence: CASGLAGGREQYF.

This clone was counted many times. This rearrangement joins TRBV20-1 to TRBJ2-7; 11 bases align to TRBD2. This CDR3 is built from 16 residues. The V gene's germline CDR1 is DFQATT and CDR2 SNEGSKA (reference sequence). Unmatched junction bases numbered 8, after V lost 0 bases and J lost 4 bases. CDR3: CSARDPTSGSSYEQYF. In DNA form, the CDR3 reads TGCAGTGCTAGAGATCCAACTAGCGGGAGTTCTTACGAGCAGTACTTC.

The chain recombines TRBV5-1 with TRBJ2-3; no firm D call. This CDR3 region has 15 residues. The V gene lost 1 base and the J gene lost 6 bases, with 15 bases spanning the gap. CDR1 is SGHRS and CDR2 is YFSETQ in the germline V gene. CDR3 in amino acids: CASSLFPSRVDTQYF. Written as DNA, the CDR3 is TGCGCCAGCAGCTTGTTTCCCTCGCGTGTTGATACGCAGTATTTT. Full variable domain (outside the CDR3, taken from reference TRBV5-1 and TRBJ2-3): KAGVTQTPRYLIKTRGQQVTLSCSPISGHRSVSWYQQTPGQGLQFLFEYFSETQRNKGNFPGRFSGRQFSNSRSEMNVSTLELGDSALYLCASSLFPSRVDTQYFGPGTRLTVL.

The sample holds many counts of this clone. This rearrangement joins TRBV5-1 to TRBJ1-1; D gene uncertain. CDR3 length: 15 amino acids. From germline, CDR1 is SGHRS and CDR2 YFSETQ. V shed 0 bases and J shed 2 bases, with 11 bases lying between them. The CDR3 here is CASSLVSGYNTEAFF. CDR3 coding DNA: TGCGCCAGCAGCTTGGTGTCGGGGTATAACACTGAAGCTTTCTTT.

This clone has more than one count but fewer than ten. The rearrangement joins TRBV6-2 or TRBV6-3 to TRBJ2-3, with unresolved D. Trimming shortened V by 5 bases and J by 3 bases, and 15 bases separated the two germline ends. This CDR3 is 15 amino acids long. Germline CDR1 MNHEY, CDR2 SVGEGT. CDR3: CASSPRAGLTDTQYF. The CDR3 nucleotides are TGTGCCAGCAGTCCCCGAGCTGGATTGACAGATACGCAGTATTTT.

This clone was found many times. Just one base apart from a much larger clone, this may be a read error. The identical CDR3 is also encoded by other nucleotide sequences in the sample. The J gene is TRBJ1-4, the V gene TRBV20-1; 9 bases match TRBD1. This CDR3 has 16 amino acids. The germline gives CDR1 DFQATT, CDR2 SNEGSKA (reference sequence). The CDR3 region has the DNA TGCAGTGCTCCGTGGACAGGGGTTGCAACTAATGAGAAACTGTTTTTT. Its protein product is CSAPWTGVATNEKLFF.

DNA of the CDR3: TGCGCCAGCAGCCAAGATCGATACCAAGCCGGAGGGGATGAGCAGTTCTTC. Protein: CASSQDRYQAGGDEQFF. The genes are TRBV4-3 and TRBJ2-1, with D tentatively TRBD2 (6 bases). The CDR3 is 17 amino acids. Germline CDR1 reads LGHNA; CDR2 reads YSLEER. V lost 0 bases, J lost 8 bases, and 20 bases lay in between.

In this sample, this clone turned up many times. The V and J genes are TRBV18 and TRBJ1-1, with 10 bases aligning to TRBD1. Germline V gives CDR1 KGHSH, CDR2 LQKENI. Trimming at V came to 3 bases and at J to 4 bases, leaving 8 bases not matched to a gene. The CDR3 runs to 16 residues. The CDR3 bases are TGTGCCAGCTCACCCCTGACAGGGGGCGATAGCACTGAAGCTTTCTTT. Amino acids: CASSPLTGGDSTEAFF. The whole variable domain, remainder taken from reference TRBV18 and TRBJ1-1, is NAGVMQNPRHLVRRRGQEARLRCSPMKGHSHVYWYRQLPEEGLKFMVYLQKENIIDESGMPKERFSAEFPKEGPSILRIQQVVRGDSAAYFCASSPLTGGDSTEAFFGQGTRLTVV.

Remarks on this clone: No conserved phenylalanine or tryptophan is present at the end of the CDR3, so a read error is the likely explanation. It is unclear where the CDR3 begins or ends on the DNA, so no DNA is shown, and the CDR3 is as TCRdb lists it. The V and J genes are TRBV9 and TRBJ2-6; TRBD1, as called in the table, went unchecked against the DNA. CDR1 is SGDLS and CDR2 is YYNGEE in the germline V gene. A total of 8 residues make up the CDR3, ends included. CDR3 sequence: CASSDGTG.

This clone was detected only a few times. This chain connects TRBV28 to TRBJ2-7; D is undetermined. From germline, CDR1 is MDHEN and CDR2 SYDVKM. This CDR3 region has 13 residues. Deletions cut 6 bases from V and 9 bases from J, with 18 bases between. DNA of the CDR3: TGTGCCAGCAGCCCGAGGTGCAGGTATGGGCAGTACTTC. Translation gives CASSPRCRYGQYF.

On this clone itself: The junction departs from the called germline gene at one end, perhaps through a read error. The chain carries TRBV28 and TRBJ1-1, with D hard to call. CDR3 length equals 15 residues. The germline V gene has CDR1 MDHEN and CDR2 SYDVKM. CDR3 amino acids: CASSFIWPEDTEPFF. The CDR3 bases are TGTGCCAGCAGTTTTATTTGGCCCGAAGACACTGAACCTTTCTTT.

This clone was seen repeatedly, ten times or more. J is TRBJ1-2 and V is TRBV6-2 or TRBV6-3; D is unresolved. The V and J ends lost 6 bases and 5 bases respectively, with 10 bases between them. The CDR3 is 12 residues long. CDR1 MNHEY and CDR2 SVGEGT come from the germline V gene. The CDR3 DNA reads as TGTGCCAGCAGCAGAACCGGTTATGGCTACACCTTC. It yields the protein CASSRTGYGYTF.

This clone has more than one count but fewer than ten. V is TRBV5-6 and J is TRBJ2-4; 8 bases match TRBD2. After removal of 0 bases from V and 3 bases from J, the junction contained 5 bases not matched to a gene. CDR1 is SGHDT, CDR2 YYEEEE, per germline. The length of the CDR3 is 16 residues. CDR3 loop: CASSLGAGEVKNIQYF. Written as DNA, the CDR3 is TGTGCCAGCAGCTTGGGAGCGGGAGAGGTCAAAAACATTCAGTACTTC.

The chain joins TRBV29-1 to TRBJ2-5, with 9 positions matching TRBD1. CDR1 is SQVTM, CDR2 ANQGSEA, per germline. The CDR3 is made up of 13 amino acids. The ends lost 8 bases at V and 4 bases at J; junction bases unmatched: 8. The CDR3 region has the DNA TGCAGCATAACAGGGGGCGGCGGAGAGACCCAGTACTTC. As protein: CSITGGGGETQYF.

A remark on this clone: One end of the junction does not line up with germline, which may come from a read error. The chain is built from TRBV20-1 and TRBJ1-2, with D possibly being TRBD1 (5 bases). The length of the CDR3 is 8 residues. Germline lookup yields CDR1 DFQATT and CDR2 SNEGSKA (reference sequence). CDR3 in DNA: TGCAGTGCCCGACCACGGGGGTTC. Residues: CSARPRGF.

J is TRBJ2-5 and V is TRBV27; 11 nucleotides agree with TRBD2. This CDR3 has 17 amino acids. V lost 5 bases, J lost 1 base, and 9 bases stayed unmatched. The germline CDR1 and CDR2 sequences are MNHEY and SMNVEV (reference sequence). Here the CDR3 DNA reads TGTGCCAGCAGTACCCGACTAGCGGGACCCCTCCAAGAGACCCAGTACTTC. This translates into CASSTRLAGPLQETQYF.

This clone came up many times. At one of its ends the junction is not consistent with the germline gene, which may arise from a read error. The gene calls are TRBV5-4 and TRBJ1-4, with 7 bases fitting TRBD1. There are 13 residues in the CDR3. Germline CDR1 reads SGHNT; CDR2 reads YYREEE (reference sequence). The CDR3 sequence: CASSSRGNEKLFF. In DNA form, the CDR3 reads TGCGCCAGCAGCTCCAGGGGGAATGAAAAACTGTTTTTT.

This clone was seen repeatedly, ten times or more. In the same sample, other DNA sequences code for this CDR3. The CDR3 loop reads CASSLGGGSTDTQYF. CDR3 nucleotides: TGTGCCAGCAGCTTGGGGGGTGGTAGCACAGATACGCAGTATTTT. The chain employs TRBV5-8 and TRBJ2-3; no clear D gene. Germline loops: CDR1 SGHTS, CDR2 YDEGEE. This CDR3 has 15 amino acids. V lost 0 bases and J lost 0, with 8 bases in between. The whole variable domain, filled in from reference TRBV5-8 and TRBJ2-3, reads EAGVTQSPTHLIKTRGQQATLRCSPISGHTSVYWYQQALGLGLQFLLWYDEGEERNRGNFPPRFSGRQFPNYSSELNVNALELEDSALYLCASSLGGGSTDTQYFGPGTRLTVL.

The sample holds many counts of this clone. The rearrangement links TRBV6-1 to TRBJ2-3; D might be TRBD2 (7 bases). V lost 8 bases and J lost 5, with 17 bases in between. This CDR3 contains 14 residues. The germline V gene encodes CDR1 MNHNS and CDR2 SASEGT. The CDR3 protein is CASFPRGRQDTQYF. Here the CDR3 DNA reads TGTGCCAGCTTTCCGCGGGGGCGGCAAGATACGCAGTATTTT.

This clone rates as medium-sized. The gene calls are TRBV6-1 and TRBJ2-7; D uncertain. CDR1 is MNHNS, CDR2 SASEGT, per germline. Trimming removed 2 bases at V and 2 bases at J, with 7 bases between. The CDR3 has 13 amino acids. The CDR3 loop reads CASSEYSAYEQYF. CDR3 DNA sequence: TGTGCCAGCAGTGAATACAGTGCCTACGAGCAGTACTTC.